Below are 26 T cell receptor beta chains sequenced from a single sample in a study of T cell responses to AZD1222 COVID-19 vaccine. The protocol was immunoSEQ multiplex PCR, while the TCRdb copy is restricted to in-frame clones and leaves out a portion. The data contain approximately 170,000 clones, around 93% of them singletons. Sequencing used peripheral blood, obtained on day 0 of AZD1222 vaccination. The receptors were sampled from an adult in good health.

The chain couples TRBV20-1 to TRBJ2-3, with D tentatively TRBD1 or TRBD2 (7 bases each). With 3 bases removed from V and 6 bases from J, the gap between germline ends came to 22 bases. Germline loops: CDR1 DFQATT, CDR2 SNEGSKA (reference sequence). The CDR3 is 16 amino acids. Here the CDR3 reads CSASLWASGGGDTQYF. CDR3 DNA sequence: TGCAGTGCTAGTTTGTGGGCTAGCGGAGGGGGCGATACGCAGTATTTT.

The rearrangement uses TRBV18 and TRBJ1-1; D remains unclear. The V end was cut by 3 bases, the J end by 3 bases, with 8 bases between. The CDR3 sequence is 13 residues long. CDR1 and CDR2 from the germline V gene are KGHSH and LQKENI. The CDR3 region has the DNA TGTGCCAGCTCACCGGGCAGCTACACTGAAGCTTTCTTT. It specifies CASSPGSYTEAFF. The full variable domain, with the rest looked up from reference TRBV18 and TRBJ1-1, is NAGVMQNPRHLVRRRGQEARLRCSPMKGHSHVYWYRQLPEEGLKFMVYLQKENIIDESGMPKERFSAEFPKEGPSILRIQQVVRGDSAAYFCASSPGSYTEAFFGQGTRLTVV.

The J gene is TRBJ2-3, the V gene TRBV7-2; D gene unclear. Per germline, CDR1 SGHTA and CDR2 FQGNSA. There are 11 residues in the CDR3. V was pared by 5 bases and J by 4 bases, with 4 bases between. CDR3 region: CASSPADTQYF. For the CDR3, the DNA is TGTGCCAGCAGCCCGGCAGATACGCAGTATTTT.

This clone was detected only a few times. The rearrangement joins TRBV5-4 to TRBJ2-7; 7 bases are a match to TRBD1. Germline V gives CDR1 SGHNT, CDR2 YYREEE (reference sequence). The CDR3 runs to 16 residues. V was clipped by 4 bases and J by 2 bases; unmatched bases: 12. Here the CDR3 DNA reads TGTGCCAGCAGCGCATCTCCCCCGGACAGGACCTACGAGCAGTACTTC. Translated: CASSASPPDRTYEQYF.

This chain connects TRBV28 to TRBJ1-1; tentatively, D is TRBD1 (6 bases). The germline V gene has CDR1 MDHEN and CDR2 SYDVKM. This CDR3 contains 15 residues. V lost 7 bases and J 3 bases, leaving 18 bases between the germline ends. As DNA, the CDR3 is TGTGCCAGCAAGGAAGAGGGGGGGATGGACACTGAAGCTTTCTTT. Translation gives CASKEEGGMDTEAFF.

The rearrangement joins TRBV28 to TRBJ2-7; no clear D gene. Germline V gene lookup returns CDR1 MDHEN and CDR2 SYDVKM. V was cut by 4 bases and J by 4 bases, with 5 bases left in between. This CDR3 is 11 amino acids long. CDR3 protein: CASSSEYEQYF. The CDR3 DNA reads TGTGCCAGCAGTTCTGAATACGAGCAGTACTTC.

The chain recombines TRBV11-3 with TRBJ1-2; no clear D. The CDR3 covers 12 residues. Germline values: CDR1 SGHNT, CDR2 YENEEA. V was shortened by 1 base and J by 5 bases, with 5 bases between the two germline ends. The CDR3 DNA is TGTGCCAGCAGCTTAGGAGCGTATGGCTACACCTTC. Its translation is CASSLGAYGYTF.

This chain links TRBV28 with TRBJ1-4; D is undetermined. This CDR3 contains 13 residues. Germline loops: CDR1 MDHEN, CDR2 SYDVKM. V was trimmed by 4 bases and J by 8 bases, leaving 11 bases between them. CDR3 region: CASSSTVAEKLFF. The CDR3 DNA reads TGTGCCAGCAGTTCGACGGTTGCGGAAAAACTGTTTTTT.

This clone appeared once. This chain joins TRBV7-8 and TRBJ2-3, with D possibly matching TRBD2 (6 bases). Germline values: CDR1 SGHVS, CDR2 FQNEAQ. The CDR3 has 18 residues. V was trimmed by 3 bases and J by 6 bases, leaving 25 bases between them. In DNA, the CDR3 is TGTGCCAGCAGCTTTACGGGAAGAGGGACTCGGTCATCCGATACGCAGTATTTT. Its translation is CASSFTGRGTRSSDTQYF. Supplemented by reference TRBV7-8 and TRBJ2-3, the full variable domain reads GAGVSQSPRYKVAKRGQDVALRCDPISGHVSLFWYQQALGQGPEFLTYFQNEAQLDKSGLPSDRFFAERPEGSVSTLKIQRTQQEDSAVYLCASSFTGRGTRSSDTQYFGPGTRLTVL.

The chain recombines TRBV3-1 (or the pseudogene TRBV3-2) with TRBJ2-7; D is possibly TRBD1 (5 bases). CDR3 size: 14 residues. Germline V CDR1 and CDR2: LGHDT, YNNKEL (reference sequence). Trimming removed 5 bases at V and 3 bases at J, with 14 bases between. The CDR3 DNA is TGTGCCAGCAGCAAGGGGCCCTCCCTCTACGAGCAGTACTTC. The encoded protein is CASSKGPSLYEQYF.

The rearrangement links TRBV11-2 to TRBJ2-7; 8 bases line up with TRBD2. The germline CDR1 and CDR2 sequences are SGHAT and FQNNGV. The CDR3 consists of 13 residues. The V gene end was trimmed by 6 bases and the J gene end by 5 bases; junction bases not matched to a gene: 6. CDR3 in DNA: TGTGCCAGCAGTCTGGGACTAGTTGACGAGCAGTACTTC. This codes for CASSLGLVDEQYF.

The CDR3 here is CASSFGSGTGWRNEQFF. The DNA for the CDR3 is TGTGCCAGCAGCTTTGGATCCGGGACAGGGTGGCGCAATGAGCAGTTCTTC. The chain recombines TRBV5-6 with TRBJ2-1; 9 nucleotides agree with TRBD1. CDR3 length: 17 amino acids. In germline, CDR1 is SGHDT, CDR2 YYEEEE. V shed 2 bases, J shed 6 bases, and the junction held 12 bases outside the gene matches.

The chain has TRBV5-1 and TRBJ2-3, with D perhaps assigned TRBD1 or TRBD2 (5 bases each). The CDR3 spans 17 residues. CDR1 is SGHRS and CDR2 is YFSETQ in the germline V gene. Trimming stripped 4 bases from V and 4 bases from J, with 22 bases between. CDR3 loop: CASSQGTGRSTADTQYF. CDR3 coding DNA: TGCGCCAGCAGCCAAGGGACGGGGCGTTCGACGGCAGATACGCAGTATTTT.

The chain combines TRBV19 with TRBJ1-3, with D possibly being TRBD1 (6 bases). Per the germline V gene, CDR1 is LNHDA and CDR2 is SQIVND (reference sequence). There are 16 residues in the CDR3. V lost 6 bases, J lost 1 base, and 16 bases lay in between. The CDR3, as DNA: TGTGCCAGTAGCTACAGGGAGTTCCCATCTGGAAACACCATATATTTT. Amino acids: CASSYREFPSGNTIYF.

In nucleotides, the CDR3 is TGCGCCAGCAGACGGGACAGGAACTATGGCTACACCTTC. This codes for CASRRDRNYGYTF. The chain links TRBV5-1 to TRBJ1-2; 8 bases map to TRBD1. Per the germline V gene, CDR1 is SGHRS and CDR2 is YFSETQ. V was pared by 5 bases and J by 2 bases, with 2 bases of the junction left unmatched. CDR3 size: 13 residues.

DNA of the CDR3: TGTGCCAGCAGCCAATCGCCGGGCACTGAAGCTTTCTTT. Protein product: CASSQSPGTEAFF. This chain connects TRBV3-1 (or the pseudogene TRBV3-2) to TRBJ1-1; D is unclear. The V and J ends lost 2 bases and 4 bases respectively, with 8 bases between them. This CDR3 has 13 amino acids. CDR1 is LGHDT and CDR2 is YNNKEL in the germline V gene (reference sequence).

This chain uses TRBV5-1 with TRBJ1-1; 8 nucleotides agree with TRBD1. V dropped 2 bases and J dropped 10; count of bases not matched to a gene: 16. Germline V gene data show CDR1 as SGHRS and CDR2 as YFSETQ. This CDR3 has 16 residues. The CDR3 sequence: CASSFGSRQGNYRAFF. Written as DNA, the CDR3 is TGCGCCAGCAGCTTTGGATCGAGACAGGGGAATTATCGAGCTTTCTTT.

V and J are TRBV6-1 and TRBJ1-1; D unresolved. Trimming shortened V by 1 base and J by 5 bases, and 8 bases separated the two germline ends. Germline V CDR1 and CDR2: MNHNS, SASEGT. This CDR3 region has 13 residues. The CDR3: CASSEGWLTEAFF. The CDR3 nucleotides read TGTGCCAGCAGTGAAGGATGGCTGACTGAAGCTTTCTTT.

CDR3 DNA: TGCGCCAGCAGCTTAACGACAGTTACCAGCGGCTACACCTTC. It translates to CASSLTTVTSGYTF. The chain couples TRBV5-1 to TRBJ1-2; tentatively, D is TRBD1 (5 bases). The CDR3 loop spans 14 amino acids. Trimming cost V 2 bases and J 8 bases, with 16 bases left between them. Per germline, CDR1 SGHRS and CDR2 YFSETQ.

The genes are TRBV3-1 (or the pseudogene TRBV3-2) and TRBJ2-1; D may be TRBD2 (7 bases). The germline gives CDR1 LGHDT, CDR2 YNNKEL (reference sequence). The CDR3 length is 14 residues. V gave up 0 bases and J gave up 9 bases, with 12 bases separating them. CDR3 protein: CASSQEGRGGEQFF. The CDR3 nucleotides are TGTGCCAGCAGCCAAGAGGGAAGGGGGGGTGAGCAGTTCTTC.

The chain links TRBV5-4 to TRBJ2-1; 10 bases align to TRBD1. V lost 3 bases to trimming and J lost 9 bases; unmatched junction nucleotides: 12. Germline CDR1 reads SGHNT; CDR2 reads YYREEE (reference sequence). This CDR3 region has 16 residues. The CDR3, as DNA: TGTGCCAGCAGCTGGCCCGGGACAGGGGTTATGGCTGAGCAGTTCTTC. Amino acid sequence: CASSWPGTGVMAEQFF.

This chain joins TRBV25-1 and TRBJ2-1; D possibly corresponds to TRBD2 (6 bases). Germline CDR1 and CDR2: MGHDK and SYGVNS. The ends were cut back, 2 bases at V and 2 bases at J, with 10 bases in the middle. This CDR3 is built from 15 residues. The CDR3 sequence is CASSEGGTAYNEQFF. The CDR3 DNA follows: TGTGCCAGCAGTGAAGGGGGGACCGCCTACAATGAGCAGTTCTTC.

The V and J genes are TRBV10-3 and TRBJ1-5; D gene uncertain. V was shortened by 1 base and J by 7 bases, with 11 bases between the two germline ends. Germline-derived CDR1 and CDR2 are ENHRY and SYGVKD. The CDR3 runs 14 residues. The CDR3 region has the DNA TGTGCCATCAGTGAGTTGGGTGGAGTCCAGCCCCAGCATTTT. It yields the protein CAISELGGVQPQHF.

The chain is built from TRBV19 and TRBJ1-2; 11 bases match TRBD1. V dropped 7 bases and J dropped 0; count of bases not matched to a gene: 10. The CDR3 consists of 17 residues. The V gene's germline CDR1 is LNHDA and CDR2 SQIVND (reference sequence). The CDR3: CASTSSTGQGANYGYTF. The DNA of the CDR3 is TGTGCCAGTACGTCCTCTACGGGACAGGGGGCTAACTATGGCTACACCTTC.

The V call is TRBV6-5, the J call TRBJ2-1; D remains ambiguous. This CDR3 contains 13 residues. V lost 6 bases, J lost 0 bases, and 6 bases lay in between. Germline-derived CDR1 and CDR2 are MNHEY and SVGAGI. Here the CDR3 DNA reads TGTGCCAGCAGGGTAAGCTCCTACAATGAGCAGTTCTTC. Translated: CASRVSSYNEQFF.

V gene TRBV5-1 combines with J gene TRBJ2-3; D not resolved. Trimming pared 0 bases from V and 0 bases from J, leaving 8 bases between. Germline V gives CDR1 SGHRS, CDR2 YFSETQ. This CDR3 comprises 15 residues. CDR3 nucleotides: TGCGCCAGCAGCTTGGATCGGGTGAGCACAGATACGCAGTATTTT. Residues: CASSLDRVSTDTQYF.